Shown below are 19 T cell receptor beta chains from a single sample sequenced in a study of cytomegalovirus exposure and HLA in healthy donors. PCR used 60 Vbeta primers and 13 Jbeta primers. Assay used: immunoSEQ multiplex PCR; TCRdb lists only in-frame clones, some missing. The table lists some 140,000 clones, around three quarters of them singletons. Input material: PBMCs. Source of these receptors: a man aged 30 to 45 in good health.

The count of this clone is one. CDR3 sequence reads: CASSERWGQKGYTF. In DNA form, the CDR3 reads TGTGCCAGCAGTGAAAGGTGGGGACAGAAAGGCTACACCTTC. The rearrangement links TRBV6-5 to TRBJ1-2, with 7 nucleotides matching TRBD1. The V gene's germline CDR1 is MNHEY and CDR2 SVGAGI. This CDR3 contains 14 residues. Losses at the gene ends were 5 bases for V and 8 bases for J; bases not matched to a gene: 11.

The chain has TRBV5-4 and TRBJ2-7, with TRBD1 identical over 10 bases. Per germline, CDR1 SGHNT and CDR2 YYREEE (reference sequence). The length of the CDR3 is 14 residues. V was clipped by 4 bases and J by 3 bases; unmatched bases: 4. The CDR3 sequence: CASSPGQGGYEQYF. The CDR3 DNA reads TGTGCCAGCAGCCCTGGACAGGGGGGCTACGAGCAGTACTTC.

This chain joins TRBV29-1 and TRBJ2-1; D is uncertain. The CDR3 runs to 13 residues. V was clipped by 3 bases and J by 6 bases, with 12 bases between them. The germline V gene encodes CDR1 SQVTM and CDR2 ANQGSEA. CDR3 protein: CSVDKERFNEQFF. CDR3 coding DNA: TGCAGCGTTGATAAAGAGAGGTTCAATGAGCAGTTCTTC.

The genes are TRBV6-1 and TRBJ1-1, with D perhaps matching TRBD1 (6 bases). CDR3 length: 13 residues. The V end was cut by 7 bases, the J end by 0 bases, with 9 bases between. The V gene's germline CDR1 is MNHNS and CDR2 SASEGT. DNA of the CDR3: TGTGCCAGCAATACAGGGATGAACACTGAAGCTTTCTTT. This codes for CASNTGMNTEAFF.

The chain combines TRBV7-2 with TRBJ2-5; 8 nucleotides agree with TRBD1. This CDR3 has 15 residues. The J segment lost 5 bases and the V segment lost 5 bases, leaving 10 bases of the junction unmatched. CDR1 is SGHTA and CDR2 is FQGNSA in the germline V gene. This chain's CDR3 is CASSHKQTGAETQYF. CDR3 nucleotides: TGTGCCAGCAGCCACAAGCAGACAGGGGCGGAGACCCAGTACTTC.

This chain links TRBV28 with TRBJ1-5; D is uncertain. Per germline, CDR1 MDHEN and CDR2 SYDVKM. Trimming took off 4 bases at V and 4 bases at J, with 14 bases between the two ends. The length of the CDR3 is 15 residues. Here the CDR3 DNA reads TGTGCCAGCAGTTCCCGACAAGTTGGGAATCAGCCCCAGCATTTT. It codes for CASSSRQVGNQPQHF.

This chain's CDR3 is CASSYFGQGGGYTF. The DNA for the CDR3 is TGTGCCAGCAGTTACTTTGGACAGGGGGGCGGCTACACCTTC. The genes are TRBV6-5 and TRBJ1-2, with 10 bases fitting TRBD1. Germline V gene lookup returns CDR1 MNHEY and CDR2 SVGAGI. V lost 1 base to trimming and J lost 8 bases; unmatched junction nucleotides: 4. CDR3 length equals 14 residues.

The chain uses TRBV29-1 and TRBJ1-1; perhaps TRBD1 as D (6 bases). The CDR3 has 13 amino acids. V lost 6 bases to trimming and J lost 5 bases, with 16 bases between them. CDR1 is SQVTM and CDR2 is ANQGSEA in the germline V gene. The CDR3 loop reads CSVLDSRGTEAFF. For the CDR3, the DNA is TGCAGCGTCCTGGACAGCAGAGGGACTGAAGCTTTCTTT.

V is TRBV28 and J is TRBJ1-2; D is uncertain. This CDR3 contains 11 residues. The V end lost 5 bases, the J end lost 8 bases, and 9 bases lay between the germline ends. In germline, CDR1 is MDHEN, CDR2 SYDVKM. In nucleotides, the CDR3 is TGTGCCAGCAGTCGCAACATGGGCTACACCTTC. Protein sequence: CASSRNMGYTF.

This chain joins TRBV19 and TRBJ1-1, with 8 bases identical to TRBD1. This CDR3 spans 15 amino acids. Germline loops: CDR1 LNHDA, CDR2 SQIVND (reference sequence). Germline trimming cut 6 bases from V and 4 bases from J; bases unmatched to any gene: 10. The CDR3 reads CASSHRGDRLTEAFF. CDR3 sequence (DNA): TGTGCCAGTAGCCATAGAGGGGACAGGCTCACTGAAGCTTTCTTT.

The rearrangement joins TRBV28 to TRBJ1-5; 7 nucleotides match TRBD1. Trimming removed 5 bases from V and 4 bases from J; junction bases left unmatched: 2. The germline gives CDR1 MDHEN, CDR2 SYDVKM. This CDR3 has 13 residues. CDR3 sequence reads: CASSQDRNQPQHF. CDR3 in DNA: TGTGCCAGCAGTCAGGACAGGAATCAGCCCCAGCATTTT. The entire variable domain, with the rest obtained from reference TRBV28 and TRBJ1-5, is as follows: DVKVTQSSRYLVKRTGEKVFLECVQDMDHENMFWYRQDPGLGLRLIYFSYDVKMKEKGDIPEGYSVSREKKERFSLILESASTNQTSMYLCASSQDRNQPQHFGDGTRLSIL.

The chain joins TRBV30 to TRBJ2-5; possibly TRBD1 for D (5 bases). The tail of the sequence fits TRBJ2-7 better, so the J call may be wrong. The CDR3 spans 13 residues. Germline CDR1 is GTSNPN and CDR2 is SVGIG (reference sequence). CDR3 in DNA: TGTGCCTGGACCCCAGGGTCCACCTACGAGCAGTACTTC. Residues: CAWTPGSTYEQYF.

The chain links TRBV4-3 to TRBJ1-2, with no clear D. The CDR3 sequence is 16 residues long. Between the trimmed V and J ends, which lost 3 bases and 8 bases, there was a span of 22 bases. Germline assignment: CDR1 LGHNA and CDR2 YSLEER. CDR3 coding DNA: TGCGCCAGCAGCCAGGACGCGGGGAGGGTAGTAAGAGGCTACACCTTC. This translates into CASSQDAGRVVRGYTF.

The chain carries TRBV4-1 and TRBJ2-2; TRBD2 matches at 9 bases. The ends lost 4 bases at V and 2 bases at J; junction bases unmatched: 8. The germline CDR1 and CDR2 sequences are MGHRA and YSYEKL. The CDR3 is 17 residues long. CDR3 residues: CASSPKTSGVNTGELFF. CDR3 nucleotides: TGCGCCAGCAGCCCGAAGACTAGCGGAGTTAACACCGGGGAGCTGTTTTTT.

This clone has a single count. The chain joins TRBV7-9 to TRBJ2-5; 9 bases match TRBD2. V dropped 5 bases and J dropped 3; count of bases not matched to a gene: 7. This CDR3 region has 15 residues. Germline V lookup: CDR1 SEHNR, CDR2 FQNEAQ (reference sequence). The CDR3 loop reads CASSPSGTSKETQYF. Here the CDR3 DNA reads TGTGCCAGCAGCCCATCCGGGACTAGCAAAGAGACCCAGTACTTC.

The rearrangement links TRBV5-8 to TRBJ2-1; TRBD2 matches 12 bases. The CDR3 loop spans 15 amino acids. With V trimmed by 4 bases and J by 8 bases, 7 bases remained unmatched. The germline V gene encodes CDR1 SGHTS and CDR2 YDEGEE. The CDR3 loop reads CASSPLAGGADEQFF. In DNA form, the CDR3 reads TGTGCCAGCAGCCCCCTAGCGGGAGGGGCGGATGAGCAGTTCTTC.

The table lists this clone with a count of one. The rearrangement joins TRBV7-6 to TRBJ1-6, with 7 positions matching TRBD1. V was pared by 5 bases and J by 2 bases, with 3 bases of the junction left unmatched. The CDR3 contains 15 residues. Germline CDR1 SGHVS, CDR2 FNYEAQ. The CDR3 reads CASSPGTAYNSPLHF. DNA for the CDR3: TGTGCCAGCAGCCCTGGGACAGCCTATAATTCACCCCTCCACTTT. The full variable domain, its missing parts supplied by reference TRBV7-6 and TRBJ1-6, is GAGVSQSPRYKVTKRGQDVALRCDPISGHVSLYWYRQALGQGPEFLTYFNYEAQQDKSGLPNDRFSAERPEGSISTLTIQRTEQRDSAMYRCASSPGTAYNSPLHFGNGTRLTVT.

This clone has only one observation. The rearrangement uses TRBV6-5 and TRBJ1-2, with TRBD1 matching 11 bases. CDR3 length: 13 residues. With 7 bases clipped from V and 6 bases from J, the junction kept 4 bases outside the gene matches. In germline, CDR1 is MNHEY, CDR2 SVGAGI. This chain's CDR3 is CASTRTGGDGYTF. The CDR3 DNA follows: TGTGCCAGCACTCGGACAGGGGGCGATGGCTACACCTTC.

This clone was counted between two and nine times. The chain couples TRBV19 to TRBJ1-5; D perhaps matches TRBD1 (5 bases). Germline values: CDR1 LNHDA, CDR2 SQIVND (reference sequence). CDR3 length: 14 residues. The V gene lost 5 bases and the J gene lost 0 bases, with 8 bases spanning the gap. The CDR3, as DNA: TGTGCCAGTAGTCGACAGTATAGCAATCAGCCCCAGCATTTT. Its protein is CASSRQYSNQPQHF.